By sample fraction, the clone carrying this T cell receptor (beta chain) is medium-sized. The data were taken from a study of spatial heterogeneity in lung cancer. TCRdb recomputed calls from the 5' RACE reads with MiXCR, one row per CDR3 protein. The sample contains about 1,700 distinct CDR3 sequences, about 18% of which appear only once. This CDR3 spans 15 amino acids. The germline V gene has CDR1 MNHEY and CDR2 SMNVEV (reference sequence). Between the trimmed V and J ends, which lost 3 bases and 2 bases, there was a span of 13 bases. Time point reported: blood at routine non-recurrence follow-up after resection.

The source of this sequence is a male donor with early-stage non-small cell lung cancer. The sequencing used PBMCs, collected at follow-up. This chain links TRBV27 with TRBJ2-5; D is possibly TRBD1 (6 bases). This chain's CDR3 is CASSFWDKSQETQYF. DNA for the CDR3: TGTGCCAGCAGTTTCTGGGACAAATCTCAAGAGACCCAGTACTTC.